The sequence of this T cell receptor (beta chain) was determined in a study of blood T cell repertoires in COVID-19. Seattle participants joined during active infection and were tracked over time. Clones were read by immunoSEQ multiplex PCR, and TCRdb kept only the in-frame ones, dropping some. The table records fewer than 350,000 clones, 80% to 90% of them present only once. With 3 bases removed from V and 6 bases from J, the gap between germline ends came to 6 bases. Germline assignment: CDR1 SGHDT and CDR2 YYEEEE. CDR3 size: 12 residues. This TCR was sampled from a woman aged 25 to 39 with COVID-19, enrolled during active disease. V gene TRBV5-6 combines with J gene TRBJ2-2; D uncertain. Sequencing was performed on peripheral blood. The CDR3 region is CASSSGAGELFF. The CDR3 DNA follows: TGTGCCAGCAGCTCCGGAGCCGGGGAGCTGTTTTTT.